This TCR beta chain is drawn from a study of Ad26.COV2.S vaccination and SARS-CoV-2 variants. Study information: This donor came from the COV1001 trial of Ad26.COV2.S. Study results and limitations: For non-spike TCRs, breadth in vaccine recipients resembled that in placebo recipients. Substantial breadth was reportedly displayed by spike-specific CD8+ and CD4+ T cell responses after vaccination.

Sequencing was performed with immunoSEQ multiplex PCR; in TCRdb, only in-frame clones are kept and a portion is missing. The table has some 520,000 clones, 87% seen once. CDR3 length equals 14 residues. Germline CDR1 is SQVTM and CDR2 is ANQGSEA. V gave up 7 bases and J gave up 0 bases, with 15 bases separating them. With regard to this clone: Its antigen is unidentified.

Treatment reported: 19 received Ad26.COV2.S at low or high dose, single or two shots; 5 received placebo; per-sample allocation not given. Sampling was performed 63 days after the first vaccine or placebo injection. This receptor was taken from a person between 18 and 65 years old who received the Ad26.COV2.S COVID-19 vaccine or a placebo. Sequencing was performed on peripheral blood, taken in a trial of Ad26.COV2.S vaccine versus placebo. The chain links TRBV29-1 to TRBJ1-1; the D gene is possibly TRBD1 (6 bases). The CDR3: CSGGGGALNTEAFF. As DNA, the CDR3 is TGCAGCGGTGGCGGGGGGGCTTTGAACACTGAAGCTTTCTTT. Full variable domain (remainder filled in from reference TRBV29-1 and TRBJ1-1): SAVISQKPSRDICQRGTSLTIQCQVDSQVTMMFWYRQQPGQSLTLIATANQGSEATYESGFVIDKFPISRPNLTFSTLTVSNMSPEDSSIYLCSGGGGALNTEAFFGQGTRLTVV.